The 17 T cell receptor beta chains below all came from one sample that was sequenced in a study of vaccination and CD4 T cells after COVID-19. Antigens of these TCRs are unknown. Specified treatment: approximately nine-day PBMC culture with coronavirus spike peptide pools or control peptides (ViraFEST assay). Sequencing of the DNA from cultured CD4+ T cells was carried out with the Oncomine TCR Beta short-read assay. A single record per CDR3 protein comes from TCRdb applying MiXCR to the PCR reads. In the table there are around 25,000 distinct CDR3 sequences, roughly three fifths of which are singletons. This sample comprised CD4+ T cells from blood, cultured in vitro, obtained after SARS-CoV-2 vaccination. Receptor source: a human donor who received a COVID-19 vaccine.

The gene calls are TRBV7-2 and TRBJ2-7, with TRBD2 identical over 11 bases. The J segment lost 4 bases and the V segment lost 5 bases, leaving 4 bases of the junction unmatched. This CDR3 has 14 residues. CDR1 is SGHTA and CDR2 is FQGNSA in the germline V gene. This CDR3 reads CASSPRTSGYEQYF. CDR3 bases: TGTGCCAGCAGCCCAAGGACTAGCGGGTACGAGCAGTACTTC.

The chain couples TRBV7-2 to TRBJ2-4; 7 bases fit TRBD2. CDR3 size: 15 residues. The trim removed 2 bases at V and 6 bases at J, leaving 7 bases unmatched. CDR1 is SGHTA, CDR2 FQGNSA, per germline. CDR3 region: CASSLTPGTTNIQYF. Written as DNA, the CDR3 is TGTGCCAGCAGCTTAACTCCGGGGACTACAAACATTCAGTACTTC.

The chain combines TRBV9 with TRBJ1-1; D is ambiguous. Looked up from germline, CDR1 is SGDLS and CDR2 is YYNGEE. The V and J ends lost 3 bases and 5 bases respectively, with 14 bases between them. The CDR3 covers 14 residues. The CDR3 DNA follows: TGTGCCAGCAGCGCCCGGACGGGGAGAACTGAAGCTTTCTTT. Translated, it gives CASSARTGRTEAFF.

This chain connects TRBV10-3 to TRBJ1-5; TRBD1 agrees at 7 bases. CDR1 ENHRY and CDR2 SYGVKD come from the germline V gene. CDR3 length: 14 residues. V lost 5 bases, J lost 6 bases, and 7 bases stayed unmatched. DNA of the CDR3: TGTGCCATCAGTAAGACAGGGTCGGGTCAGCCCCAGCATTTT. Residues: CAISKTGSGQPQHF.

Here the CDR3 reads CASSWDRGIYGYTF. The DNA for the CDR3 is TGTGCCAGCAGTTGGGACAGGGGGATATATGGCTACACCTTC. J is TRBJ1-2 and V is TRBV2; TRBD1 agrees at 11 bases. The CDR3 runs to 14 residues. Trimming at V came to 5 bases and at J to 5 bases, leaving 4 bases not matched to a gene. CDR1 is SNHLY and CDR2 is FYNNEI in the germline V gene.

This chain connects TRBV10-1 to TRBJ2-2; 9 bases are shared with TRBD1. This CDR3 comprises 16 residues. J was trimmed by 3 bases and V by 2 bases; bases with no gene match: 4. Looked up from germline, CDR1 is WNHNN and CDR2 is SYGVQD (reference sequence). CDR3 in DNA: TGCGCCAGCAGTGAGGACAGGGGGTGGTACACCGGGGAGCTGTTTTTT. Translating gives CASSEDRGWYTGELFF.

V and J are TRBV20-1 and TRBJ1-1; 8 bases are a match to TRBD1. Germline V gene sequence: CDR1 DFQATT, CDR2 SNEGSKA (reference sequence). The ends lost 2 bases at V and 3 bases at J; junction bases unmatched: 8. CDR3 length: 15 amino acids. CDR3 residues: CSARTPTGDYTEAFF. The CDR3 DNA reads as TGCAGTGCTAGAACCCCGACAGGGGACTACACTGAAGCTTTCTTT.

The chain has TRBV11-2 and TRBJ1-4, with D possibly matching TRBD1 (6 bases). The CDR3 spans 13 residues. The V gene's germline CDR1 is SGHAT and CDR2 FQNNGV. The V end lost 9 bases, the J end lost 10 bases, and 18 bases lay between the germline ends. The CDR3 DNA follows: TGTGCCAGTGAGGGGGATAGAGGTGGAAAACTGTTTTTT. Its translation is CASEGDRGGKLFF.

This clonotype was observed a handful of times. The V call is TRBV7-2, the J call TRBJ2-5; D gene ambiguous. CDR3 length equals 12 residues. Deletions cut 7 bases from V and 2 bases from J, with 8 bases between. The germline CDR1 and CDR2 sequences are SGHTA and FQGNSA. The CDR3 DNA sequence: TGTGCCAGCAATAAACCGCAAGAGACCCAGTACTTC. Translating gives CASNKPQETQYF.

This clonotype occurred a few times. The V gene is TRBV19, the J gene TRBJ1-5, with unresolved D. Germline V gene sequence: CDR1 LNHDA, CDR2 SQIVND (reference sequence). The CDR3 has 16 residues. V was pared by 0 bases and J by 1 base, with 10 bases between. CDR3 region: CASSIDRASSNQPQHF. The DNA for the CDR3 is TGTGCCAGTAGTATAGATCGGGCCTCGAGCAATCAGCCCCAGCATTTT.

The chain recombines TRBV20-1 with TRBJ2-3, with 11 positions matching TRBD2. The V segment lost 7 bases and the J segment 3 bases; nucleotides outside the gene matches: 6. The CDR3 consists of 14 residues. Germline CDR1 and CDR2: DFQATT and SNEGSKA (reference sequence). The CDR3 DNA reads as TGCAGTGTAATTAGCGGGGGGGCTACAGATACGCAGTATTTT. As protein: CSVISGGATDTQYF.

This chain links TRBV7-2 with TRBJ2-3, with 8 bases identical to TRBD2. The ends lost 6 bases at V and 2 bases at J; junction bases unmatched: 4. Germline V lookup: CDR1 SGHTA, CDR2 FQGNSA. This CDR3 comprises 14 residues. The CDR3 DNA is TGTGCCAGCAGAACTAGCGGCAACACAGATACGCAGTATTTT. Translating gives CASRTSGNTDTQYF.

This chain links TRBV6-5 with TRBJ1-6, with a possible D match to TRBD1 (6 bases). Trimming shortened V by 0 bases and J by 7 bases, and 10 bases separated the two germline ends. The CDR3 sequence is 15 residues long. Germline CDR1 MNHEY, CDR2 SVGAGI. The CDR3 DNA sequence: TGTGCCAGCAGTTACTCCAGGGGTCCAAATTCACCCCTCCACTTT. This sequence encodes CASSYSRGPNSPLHF.

Regarding this clonotype: At one of its ends the junction is not consistent with the germline gene, which may arise from a read error. The chain combines TRBV5-3 with TRBJ2-7; a possible D gene is TRBD1 (6 bases). TRBV5-3 is an open reading frame whose function is uncertain. The CDR3 covers 16 residues. CDR3 amino acids: CASSSTDGSGEYEQYF. CDR3 nucleotide sequence: TGTGCCAGCAGCTCAACGGACGGGTCAGGGGAGTACGAGCAGTACTTC.

This clonotype appeared a few times. The rearrangement joins TRBV6-1 to TRBJ1-2, with TRBD1 matching over 11 bases. Looked up from germline, CDR1 is MNHNS and CDR2 is SASEGT. Trimming cost V 6 bases and J 3 bases; bases outside gene matches: 3. The CDR3 spans 14 residues. The CDR3 nucleotides read TGTGCCAGCAGCCGGACAGGGGGCGACTATGGCTACACCTTC. This codes for CASSRTGGDYGYTF.

This chain links TRBV12-3 or TRBV12-4 with TRBJ1-6; 9 bases are shared with TRBD1. This CDR3 is built from 17 residues. Germline trimming cut 0 bases from V and 7 bases from J; bases unmatched to any gene: 7. CDR3: CASSLALSGTGNSPLHF. CDR3 nucleotides: TGTGCCAGCAGTTTAGCGCTTTCTGGGACAGGGAATTCACCCCTCCACTTT.

The rearrangement links TRBV5-1 to TRBJ1-6; tentative D call: TRBD1 (5 bases). This CDR3 spans 15 amino acids. The V end lost 0 bases, the J end lost 10 bases, and 14 bases lay between the germline ends. Germline CDR1 SGHRS, CDR2 YFSETQ. Here the CDR3 DNA reads TGCGCCAGCAGCTTGGATGCAGGGTCCCCCTCACCCCTCCACTTT. This encodes CASSLDAGSPSPLHF.